A selection of T cell receptor beta chains follows, all from one sample in a study of OX40 agonist ivuxolimab in advanced cancers. TCRdb keeps only in-frame clones here, not all; method: immunoSEQ multiplex PCR. The sample lists 25,000 to 35,000 clones, roughly 90% seen once, with about 16% in the top ten. Specimen: CD4+ or CD8+ T cells sorted from blood, collected in a trial of the OX40 agonist ivuxolimab. These receptors were collected from an adult with an advanced solid tumor such as melanoma, head and neck, liver or kidney cancer. Each CDR3 is given with its conserved first and last residue. A D gene is named only where the DNA matches it firmly. Some rows mark clone size as missing; the rest say once, few, many or name a class of expanded clone.

NA | few | TRBJ1-5 | 15 | TRBV4-2 | TGTGCCAGCAGCCAAGATATCGGTTACAATCAGCCCCAGCATTTT | CASSQDIGYNQPQHF
NA | NA | TRBJ2-5 | 12 | TRBV7-7 | TGTGCCAGCAGCCAGGGTCGGGAGACCCAGTACTTC | CASSQGRETQYF
TRBD1 | few | TRBJ1-1 | 16 | TRBV28 | TGTGCCAGCGGGGGACAGGGCCAACTTATGAACACTGAAGCTTTCTTT | CASGGQGQLMNTEAFF
NA | NA | TRBJ2-3 | 13 | TRBV2 | TGTGCCAGCAGTGAAGCGCTTGGGAATACGCAGTATTTT | CASSEALGNTQYF
NA | NA | TRBJ2-6 | 18 | TRBV5-1 | TGCGCCAGCAGCTTGGTTGCGACAGGAGTTCGTGGGGCCAACGTCCTGACTTTC | CASSLVATGVRGANVLTF
NA | NA | TRBJ2-1 | 13 | TRBV7-6 | TGTGCCAGCAGCTTATTACGAGATAATGAGCAGTTCTTC | CASSLLRDNEQFF
NA | NA | TRBJ2-3 | 16 | TRBV9 | TGTGCCAGCAGCATACAGGGAGTTTCGTTCACAGATACGCAGTATTTT | CASSIQGVSFTDTQYF
NA | NA | TRBJ1-2 | 12 | TRBV27 | TGTGCCAGCAGCGATCGCTTGGATGGCTACACCTTC | CASSDRLDGYTF
NA | few | TRBJ1-2 | 16 | TRBV7-8 | TGTGCCAGCAGCTTGCCCCGGGACAAGGTATTATCTGGCTACACCTTC | CASSLPRDKVLSGYTF
TRBD2 | NA | TRBJ2-1 | 14 | TRBV28 | TGTGCCAGCGCTGGAGCGGGGCCCAACAATGAGCAGTTCTTC | CASAGAGPNNEQFF
NA | medium-sized | TRBJ2-2 | 15 | TRBV14 | TGTGCCAGCAGCTCCGGCGGGGCCCTCACCGGGGAGCTGTTTTTT | CASSSGGALTGELFF
NA | NA | TRBJ1-2 | 12 | TRBV28 | TGTGCCAGCAGTTTACGAGGGCCAGTCCCCTTCTTC | CASSLRGPVPFF
NA | NA | TRBJ1-6 | 13 | TRBV6-6 | TGTGCCAGCGATTACTCCCCGGGGACACCCCTCCACTTT | CASDYSPGTPLHF
NA | NA | TRBJ1-1 | 14 | TRBV2 | TGTGCCAGCATTCGAACTACAGGGAACACTGAAGCTTTCTTT | CASIRTTGNTEAFF
NA | NA | TRBJ1-5 | 17 | TRBV7-9 | TGTGCCAGCAGCTTAGTGTCGGGAGGGGTTGGTGGTCAGCCCCAGCATTTT | CASSLVSGGVGGQPQHF
NA | NA | TRBJ2-1 | 10 | TRBV29-1 | TGCAGCGTTGACGACAATGAGCAGTTCTTC | CSVDDNEQFF
NA | once | TRBJ1-2 | 13 | TRBV6-5 | TGTGCCAGCAGTGAGTGGGGACGCGGTGGCTACACCTTC | CASSEWGRGGYTF
NA | NA | TRBJ2-7 | 14 | TRBV12-2 | TGTGCAAGTCGCTTATCGCGACTAGCGTACGAGCAGTACTTC | CASRLSRLAYEQYF
NA | NA | TRBJ2-1 | 14 | TRBV5-1 | TGCGCCAGCAGCTTGGAGGTCAGGGTGGATGAGCAGTTCTTC | CASSLEVRVDEQFF
TRBD1 | few | TRBJ1-1 | 13 | TRBV7-6 | TGTGCCAGCAGCTTTGGACAGGGCGATGAAGCTTTCTTT | CASSFGQGDEAFF
TRBD2 | once | TRBJ2-1 | 16 | TRBV14 | TGTGCCAGCAGCCAAGATCTAACTAGCGGTTACAATGAGCAGTTCTTC | CASSQDLTSGYNEQFF
NA | NA | TRBJ2-4 | 17 | TRBV12-2 | TGTGCAAGTCGCTTAGCTGTGGGGGTACTGACCAAAAACATTCAGTACTTC | CASRLAVGVLTKNIQYF
NA | few | TRBJ2-3 | 14 | TRBV28 | TGTGCCAGCAGGACGAACAGGGACACAGATACGCAGTATTTT | CASRTNRDTDTQYF
TRBD1 | NA | TRBJ1-5 | 15 | TRBV28 | TGTGCCAGCAGTTTATGGGGGACAGGGAGTCAGCCCCAGCATTTT | CASSLWGTGSQPQHF
NA | NA | TRBJ1-4 | 17 | TRBV5-4 | TGTGCCAGCAGCTTGTTCCCCCCCGGGACCGCTAATGAAAAACTGTTTTTT | CASSLFPPGTANEKLFF
NA | once | TRBJ2-7 | 15 | TRBV19 | TGTGCCAGTAGTCCTGGGTCCGGGGCGGCCTACGAGCAGTACTTC | CASSPGSGAAYEQYF
TRBD1 | once | TRBJ2-7 | 15 | TRBV6-5 | TGTGCCAGCAGTTCGGACAGGGGGACTCTCTACGAGCAGTACTTC | CASSSDRGTLYEQYF
NA | NA | TRBJ2-1 | 16 | TRBV21-1 | TGTGCCAGCAGCAAAAAAATCCGCGGCTTTTACAATGAGCAGTTCTTC | CASSKKIRGFYNEQFF
NA | NA | TRBJ2-7 | 16 | TRBV13 | TGTGCCAGCAGCTTCTCCCGGGGCCCTCGACCGTACGAGCAGTACTTC | CASSFSRGPRPYEQYF
TRBD2 | NA | TRBJ2-1 | 17 | TRBV9 | TGTGCCAGCAGCGCGCCCCTTGTAGCGGGAGTCCACAATGAGCAGTTCTTC | CASSAPLVAGVHNEQFF
NA | NA | TRBJ2-7 | 13 | TRBV6-5 | TGTGCCCTAGGGAGAGGACAGTCCTACGAGCAGTACTTC | CALGRGQSYEQYF
TRBD1 | NA | TRBJ1-1 | 16 | TRBV4-1 | TGCGCCAGCAGCCAAGACGGCGGGACAGGGAACACTGAAGCTTTCTTT | CASSQDGGTGNTEAFF
TRBD1 | NA | TRBJ2-4 | 16 | TRBV7-9 | TGTGCCAGCAGCCCCCGGACAGGGGGAGCCAAAAACATTCAGTACTTC | CASSPRTGGAKNIQYF
NA | NA | TRBJ2-3 | 15 | TRBV4-3 | TGCGCCAGCAGCCAAGAGCGGGGCCGCACAGATACGCAGTATTTT | CASSQERGRTDTQYF
NA | once | TRBJ2-1 | 17 | TRBV4-3 | TGCGCCAGCAGCCAAGATAGGGGCGGGACCTTGGAGAATGAGCAGTTCTTC | CASSQDRGGTLENEQFF
TRBD2 | NA | TRBJ2-5 | 16 | TRBV11-2 | TGTGCCAGCCACCCGGGACTAGCGGATTACCAAGAGACCCAGTACTTC | CASHPGLADYQETQYF
NA | once | TRBJ1-3 | 9 | TRBV28 | TGTAACAGGGGAAACACCATATATTTT | CNRGNTIYF
NA | NA | TRBJ2-7 | 14 | TRBV10-3 | TGTGCCATCAGTGGAGGGACCGTGGGCTACGAGCAGTACTTC | CAISGGTVGYEQYF
NA | NA | TRBJ2-1 | 16 | TRBV7-9 | TGTGCCAGCAGTTCCCCAACCGGGGGCTCCTACAATGAGCAGTTCTTC | CASSSPTGGSYNEQFF
NA | NA | TRBJ2-3 | 14 | TRBV27 | TGTGCCAGCAGTTCCCTGATAGGAGCAGATACGCAGTATTTT | CASSSLIGADTQYF
NA | NA | TRBJ2-7 | 11 | TRBV6-1 | TGTGCCAGCAGGGAGGGGGGCGAGCAGTACTTC | CASREGGEQYF
NA | once | TRBJ2-2 | 13 | TRBV9 | TGTGCCAGCAGCTCCCGGTCGGCCGGGGAGCTGTTTTTT | CASSSRSAGELFF
TRBD2 | NA | TRBJ2-7 | 15 | TRBV6-1 | TGTGCCAGCAGCGATACCGGGACTAGCGTGTACGAGCAGTACTTC | CASSDTGTSVYEQYF
TRBD2 | NA | TRBJ2-1 | 13 | TRBV6-6 | TGTGCCAGCAGTGGTGGTAGCGGGAATGAGCAGTTCTTC | CASSGGSGNEQFF
NA | few | TRBJ1-1 | 12 | TRBV30 | TGTGCCTGGAGTGTAGGTAGCACTGAAGCTTTCTTT | CAWSVGSTEAFF
TRBD2 | NA | TRBJ2-3 | 16 | TRBV27 | TGTGCCAGCAGTATATACAGCGGGGACGCTCTTAATACGCAGTATTTT | CASSIYSGDALNTQYF
TRBD2 | NA | TRBJ2-7 | 16 | TRBV7-3 | TGTGCCAGCAGCCTACAAGGGACTAGCGGGATCCACGAGCAGTACTTC | CASSLQGTSGIHEQYF
TRBD2 | once | TRBJ2-1 | 14 | TRBV2 | TGTGCCAGCAGTGAGAAGCGGGAGGGAGGTGAGCAGTTCTTC | CASSEKREGGEQFF
NA | NA | TRBJ1-2 | 13 | TRBV7-8 | TGTGCCAGCAGCCCCGGGACGGTCTATGGCTACACCTTC | CASSPGTVYGYTF
TRBD1 | once | TRBJ2-7 | 16 | TRBV28 | TGTGCCAGCAGTTTGGCGAGGGGACAGGGGGGCTACGAGCAGTACTTC | CASSLARGQGGYEQYF
TRBD2 | NA | TRBJ2-5 | 15 | TRBV19 | TGTGCCAGTAGTATTAGCGGGGCCCTCCAAGAGACCCAGTACTTC | CASSISGALQETQYF
TRBD1 | NA | TRBJ2-7 | 14 | TRBV27 | TGTGCCAGCAGTTTTGGGACAGGACCTTACGAGCAGTACTTC | CASSFGTGPYEQYF
NA | NA | TRBJ2-5 | 14 | TRBV4-1 | TGCGCCAGCAGCCAAGAGTTACTCGTTGAGACCCAGTACTTC | CASSQELLVETQYF
NA | once | TRBJ2-5 | 14 | TRBV5-4 | TGTGCCAGCAGCTTAGGAACAGGCCAAGAGACCCAGTACTTC | CASSLGTGQETQYF
TRBD2 | few | TRBJ2-7 | 18 | TRBV4-1 | TGCGCCAGCAGCCAAGAGGTGATAGCGGGAGGCCTGACCTACGAGCAGTACTTC | CASSQEVIAGGLTYEQYF